Presented here are 21 T cell receptor beta chains from one specimen sequenced in a study of T-cell reconstitution after alpha-beta-depleted transplantation in children (TCRdb year 2016). The library was made by PCR. The sample was run on an Illumina HiSeq 2500. TCR libraries were prepared with molecular barcoding, using unique molecular identifiers to normalize TCRbeta repertoire quantification. The public reads were run again by TCRdb, first through fastp at Q25 and then through MiXCR, and only productive beta chains were kept. Rows with a matching CDR3 protein are joined into one entry that keeps the most common DNA and genes. The sample contains approximately 590,000 distinct CDR3 sequences, roughly a tenth of them found a single time. Clones ranked in the top ten supply 4% to 5% of the sample. The sequencing used PBMCs from the stem cell graft donor, collected from the stem cell graft. The origin of the receptors is a human donor who donated a stem cell graft to a child with acute myeloid leukemia.

V is TRBV20-1 and J is TRBJ2-3, with 10 bases aligning to TRBD2. V gave up 3 bases and J gave up 1 base; unmatched junction bases: 4. Germline V CDR1 and CDR2: DFQATT, SNEGSKA (reference sequence). This CDR3 has 15 amino acids. DNA for the CDR3: TGCAGTGCTAGTGCACTAGCGGGACGCACAGATACGCAGTATTTT. Amino acids: CSASALAGRTDTQYF.

This clonotype has at least ten counts. This sequence joins TRBV7-2 and TRBJ2-7, with D uncertain. Germline values: CDR1 SGHTA, CDR2 FQGNSA. Trimming removed 5 bases from V and 7 bases from J, with 21 bases in between. The CDR3 extends over 15 amino acids. The CDR3 bases are TGTGCCAGCAGCCCTACCGGATCATATGGGCGAGAGCAGTACTTC. Encoded protein: CASSPTGSYGREQYF.

This clonotype was seen many times. J is TRBJ2-5 and V is TRBV10-3; tentative D call: TRBD2 (6 bases). Trimming stripped 6 bases from V and 3 bases from J, with 14 bases between. The germline V gene encodes CDR1 ENHRY and CDR2 SYGVKD. The CDR3 extends over 14 amino acids. Here the CDR3 DNA reads TGTGCCATCAGGGGGGGTAGCGCGAAAGAGACCCAGTACTTC. It yields the protein CAIRGGSAKETQYF.

V usage is TRBV20-1 and J usage is TRBJ2-7, with D tentatively TRBD1 (5 bases). With 6 bases removed from V and 1 base from J, the gap between germline ends came to 13 bases. The CDR3 has 13 residues. CDR1 DFQATT and CDR2 SNEGSKA come from the germline V gene (reference sequence). CDR3 sequence: CSAHLQVSYEQYF. The CDR3 DNA reads TGCAGTGCACACTTACAGGTTTCCTACGAGCAGTACTTC.

This clonotype was observed a few times. The chain's CDR3 is CASMSPNNEKLFF. In DNA, the CDR3 is TGTGCCAGCATGAGCCCGAATAATGAAAAACTGTTTTTT. The chain uses TRBV6-2 or TRBV6-3 and TRBJ1-4; the D is unclear. CDR3 length equals 13 residues. V was cut by 7 bases and J by 4 bases, with 10 bases left in between. Germline V gives CDR1 MNHEY, CDR2 SVGEGT.

The chain carries TRBV5-1 and TRBJ2-3; 8 nucleotides line up with TRBD1. Trimming at V came to 1 base and at J to 6 bases, leaving 4 bases not matched to a gene. The CDR3 totals 14 residues. Germline CDR1 SGHRS, CDR2 YFSETQ. The CDR3 loop is CASSLSRGLDTQYF. The DNA for the CDR3 is TGCGCCAGCAGCTTGTCCAGGGGGCTGGATACGCAGTATTTT.

This clonotype was seen more than once but under ten times. The chain carries TRBV29-1 and TRBJ2-3; D is ambiguous. The CDR3 totals 13 residues. Trimming left V 4 bases short and J 3 bases short, with 11 bases between. In germline, CDR1 is SQVTM, CDR2 ANQGSEA. CDR3 DNA sequence: TGCAGCGTTGCCGGTCGTCTTACAGATACGCAGTATTTT. Translation gives CSVAGRLTDTQYF.

In its sample, this clonotype was seen a few times. This chain uses TRBV29-1 with TRBJ2-2; 7 nucleotides match TRBD2. This CDR3 is 14 amino acids long. Per the germline V gene, CDR1 is SQVTM and CDR2 is ANQGSEA. V lost 4 bases and J lost 6; bases outside the gene matches: 8. The CDR3, as DNA: TGCAGCGTTGGCCGCGGGAGTTCGGCCGGGGAGCTGTTTTTT. The encoded protein is CSVGRGSSAGELFF.

The rearrangement links TRBV5-1 to TRBJ2-5, with a weak D call TRBD2 (6 bases). The V gene's germline CDR1 is SGHRS and CDR2 YFSETQ. This CDR3 is built from 15 residues. The ends were cut back, 5 bases at V and 4 bases at J, with 18 bases in the middle. CDR3 region: CASSVNGSPGETQYF. CDR3 nucleotides: TGCGCCAGCAGTGTGAACGGGAGCCCTGGAGAGACCCAGTACTTC.

The rearrangement links TRBV28 to TRBJ2-7; possible D gene TRBD1, 7 bases. V was trimmed by 1 base and J by 6 bases, leaving 16 bases between them. The CDR3 is 15 residues long. Looked up from germline, CDR1 is MDHEN and CDR2 is SYDVKM. Here the CDR3 DNA reads TGTGCCAGCAGTTTATCGGGCAGGGGGGTAGCCGAGCAGTACTTC. It yields the protein CASSLSGRGVAEQYF. The whole variable domain, filled in from reference TRBV28 and TRBJ2-7, reads DVKVTQSSRYLVKRTGEKVFLECVQDMDHENMFWYRQDPGLGLRLIYFSYDVKMKEKGDIPEGYSVSREKKERFSLILESASTNQTSMYLCASSLSGRGVAEQYFGPGTRLTVT.

This clonotype was observed at least ten times. This chain connects TRBV25-1 to TRBJ2-7; TRBD2 matches at 9 bases. Germline V gives CDR1 MGHDK, CDR2 SYGVNS. Trimming at V came to 6 bases and at J to 3 bases, leaving 6 bases not matched to a gene. The CDR3 sequence is 14 residues long. The CDR3 DNA reads as TGTGCCAGCAGCGATAGCGGGAGCCGCTACGAGCAGTACTTC. Translated: CASSDSGSRYEQYF.

This clonotype was observed a few times. This sequence joins TRBV7-9 and TRBJ2-7, with 9 bases aligning to TRBD2. This CDR3 region has 16 residues. Germline trimming cut 5 bases from V and 6 bases from J; bases unmatched to any gene: 14. Germline CDR1 reads SEHNR; CDR2 reads FQNEAQ (reference sequence). The CDR3 reads CASSPGTSFSYSEQYF. As DNA, the CDR3 is TGTGCCAGCAGCCCCGGGACTAGCTTTTCGTACTCCGAGCAGTACTTC.

This clonotype was observed many times. The rearrangement joins TRBV28 to TRBJ2-1; 7 positions match TRBD1. V dropped 8 bases and J dropped 3; count of bases not matched to a gene: 10. The CDR3 consists of 15 residues. The germline gives CDR1 MDHEN, CDR2 SYDVKM. In nucleotides, the CDR3 is TGTGCCAGCGTCGTTGGGACAGCGGACTACAATGAGCAGTTCTTC. It encodes CASVVGTADYNEQFF. Based on the CDR3 plus reference TRBV28 and TRBJ2-1, the full variable domain is DVKVTQSSRYLVKRTGEKVFLECVQDMDHENMFWYRQDPGLGLRLIYFSYDVKMKEKGDIPEGYSVSREKKERFSLILESASTNQTSMYLCASVVGTADYNEQFFGPGTRLTVL.

The chain combines TRBV6-2 or TRBV6-3 with TRBJ2-2; no clear D. Trimming left V 6 bases short and J 0 bases short, with 11 bases between. Germline-derived CDR1 and CDR2 are MNHEY and SVGEGT. CDR3 length: 15 amino acids. CDR3 DNA sequence: TGTGCCAGCAGGCTGGACGGAGCGAACACCGGGGAGCTGTTTTTT. Its protein is CASRLDGANTGELFF.

There are a few counts of this clonotype. The chain uses TRBV20-1 and TRBJ2-1; TRBD2 matches 12 bases. This CDR3 has 17 residues. Trimming removed 3 bases from V and 6 bases from J; junction bases left unmatched: 12. Germline CDR1 and CDR2: DFQATT and SNEGSKA (reference sequence). This CDR3 is CSARDPLAGGLRNEQFF. The CDR3 coding sequence is TGCAGTGCTAGGGACCCTCTAGCGGGAGGGCTCCGCAATGAGCAGTTCTTC.

This clonotype occurred a few times. The V and J genes are TRBV14 and TRBJ2-1; a weak D match, TRBD2 (5 bases). The CDR3 spans 16 residues. V lost 2 bases and J 0 bases, leaving 11 bases between the germline ends. The V gene's germline CDR1 is SGHDN and CDR2 FVKESK. CDR3 region: CASSQRTPSSYNEQFF. CDR3 DNA sequence: TGTGCCAGCAGCCAACGGACTCCGAGCTCCTACAATGAGCAGTTCTTC.

V usage is TRBV28 and J usage is TRBJ2-2, with 8 bases matching TRBD2. Germline trimming cut 3 bases from V and 2 bases from J; bases unmatched to any gene: 5. Germline V gene lookup returns CDR1 MDHEN and CDR2 SYDVKM. The CDR3 sequence is 16 residues long. In nucleotides, the CDR3 is TGTGCCAGCAGTTTGGCGGCGGGAGGCAACACCGGGGAGCTGTTTTTT. Residues: CASSLAAGGNTGELFF.

This clonotype has ten or more counts. The chain couples TRBV28 to TRBJ2-1; no clear D gene. CDR1 is MDHEN and CDR2 is SYDVKM in the germline V gene. V gave up 5 bases and J gave up 5 bases, with 16 bases separating them. CDR3 length equals 15 residues. CDR3 sequence: CASSPPTPPDNEQFF. The CDR3 DNA follows: TGTGCCAGCAGTCCCCCTACTCCTCCCGACAATGAGCAGTTCTTC.

This clonotype was detected many times. V gene TRBV7-2 combines with J gene TRBJ2-1, with D perhaps assigned TRBD1 or TRBD2 (7 bases each). V shed 3 bases and J shed 10 bases, with 10 bases lying between them. The CDR3 runs to 12 residues. Germline CDR1 reads SGHTA; CDR2 reads FQGNSA. The CDR3 is CASSFQGGEQFF. CDR3 nucleotide sequence: TGTGCCAGCAGCTTTCAGGGGGGGGAGCAGTTCTTC.

This clonotype was seen only a few times. The chain combines TRBV11-1 with TRBJ1-3, with 10 bases identical to TRBD1. The CDR3 loop spans 18 amino acids. Per germline, CDR1 SGHAT and CDR2 FQDESV (reference sequence). With 5 bases clipped from V and 0 bases from J, the junction kept 10 bases outside the gene matches. CDR3 in DNA: TGTGCCAGCAGCCGGGACAGGGGAATTCAAGACTCTGGAAACACCATATATTTT. Protein product: CASSRDRGIQDSGNTIYF.

The table lists this clonotype with a few counts. The rearrangement uses TRBV28 and TRBJ1-2; D may be TRBD1 (6 bases). This CDR3 region has 13 residues. Looked up from germline, CDR1 is MDHEN and CDR2 is SYDVKM. V lost 4 bases, J lost 6 bases, and 12 bases lay in between. CDR3 protein: CASSSRGPDGYTF. CDR3 nucleotides: TGTGCCAGCAGTTCTCGGGGGCCGGATGGCTACACCTTC.